This T cell receptor beta chain is drawn from a study of PD-1 blockade in classical Hodgkin lymphoma. Study-wide results and caveats: Relative to healthy donors, newly diagnosed patients reportedly had lower baseline TCR diversity, which was reported as lower still in relapsed/refractory patients. What caused the repertoire differences, perhaps disease activity or prior therapy, remains undefined.

With regard to this clone: Its target is unknown.

Time point specified: newly diagnosed, previously untreated cHL patient sample. Negative magnetic selection isolated CD4+ T cells from thawed PBMCs. A comparison was provided by newly diagnosed, untreated classical Hodgkin lymphoma PBMCs. Using immunoSEQ multiplex PCR, the repertoire was profiled, and TCRdb retains in-frame clones only, with some absent. The table lists under 20,000 clones, around 83% of them singletons. With 3 bases clipped from V and 7 bases from J, the junction kept 8 bases outside the gene matches. CDR3 size: 15 residues. Germline lookup yields CDR1 KGHSH and CDR2 LQKENI. This receptor was obtained from a human donor with classical Hodgkin lymphoma. The chain recombines TRBV18 with TRBJ2-2; 7 positions match TRBD1. Input material: CD4+ T cells from blood. CDR3 sequence: CASSPGQETVGELFF. In nucleotides, the CDR3 is TGTGCCAGCTCACCTGGACAGGAGACGGTCGGGGAGCTGTTTTTT.